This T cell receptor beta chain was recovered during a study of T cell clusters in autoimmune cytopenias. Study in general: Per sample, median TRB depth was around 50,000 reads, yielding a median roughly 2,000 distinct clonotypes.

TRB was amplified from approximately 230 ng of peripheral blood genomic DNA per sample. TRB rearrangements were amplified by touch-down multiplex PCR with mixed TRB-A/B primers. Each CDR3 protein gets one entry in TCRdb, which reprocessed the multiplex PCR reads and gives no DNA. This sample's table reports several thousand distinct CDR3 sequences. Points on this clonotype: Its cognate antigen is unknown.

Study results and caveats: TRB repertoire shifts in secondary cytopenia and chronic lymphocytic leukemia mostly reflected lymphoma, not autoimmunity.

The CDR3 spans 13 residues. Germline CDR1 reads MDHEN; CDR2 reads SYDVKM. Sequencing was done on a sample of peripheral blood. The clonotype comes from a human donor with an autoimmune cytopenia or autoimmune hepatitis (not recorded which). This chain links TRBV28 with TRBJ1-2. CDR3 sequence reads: CASTDEGEDGYTF.